This T cell receptor beta chain was documented in a study of blood T cell repertoires in COVID-19. Overall study context: The United States, Italy and Spain were the sources of the acute and convalescent COVID-19 samples. Sample material is recorded as cDNA or gDNA derived from T cells, B-cell-depleted T cells, or PBMCs.

Per the authors' pipeline: Scientists estimated how many nucleated cells there were by amplifying reference gene primers. TCRdb's table, derived via immunoSEQ multiplex PCR, lists solely in-frame clones and lacks some. V, J and clone size reflect that table, while D and trimming were determined from the DNA. The table has roughly 440,000 clones, 88% seen once. The CDR3 has 15 amino acids. Trimming left V 0 bases short and J 5 bases short, with 15 bases between. The germline gives CDR1 SGHRS, CDR2 YFSETQ. Seattle's cohort entered during active infection and was followed longitudinally. The specimen sequenced was peripheral blood. The chain joins TRBV5-1 to TRBJ2-7; TRBD1 might be the D (6 bases). This sequence was found in a woman aged 45-59 years with COVID-19, enrolled during active disease. CDR3 residues: CASSLGQGGGDEQYF. DNA of the CDR3: TGCGCCAGCAGCTTGGGACAAGGGGGTGGGGACGAGCAGTACTTC.